This paragraph covers one T cell receptor beta chain sequence. This sample is part of a study of blood T cell repertoires in COVID-19. About the research overall: PBMCs, B-cell-depleted T cells, or T cells were the source of the cDNA or gDNA that made up the material.

The CDR3 is made up of 14 amino acids. In germline, CDR1 is SGHNT, CDR2 YYREEE (reference sequence). Trimming took 4 bases from V and 3 from J, leaving 13 bases between them. The table came from immunoSEQ multiplex PCR; TCRdb's copy has only in-frame clones and leaves some out. Of fewer than 30,000 clones in the sample, 65% to 90% are singletons; the top ten hold 24%. The clonotype originates from a human donor in a cohort sampled during active COVID-19. Source material: peripheral blood. The rearrangement links TRBV5-4 to TRBJ1-2, with D possibly TRBD1 on 5 matching bases. The CDR3 loop is CASSPVDKDYGYTF. As DNA, the CDR3 is TGTGCCAGCAGCCCGGTGGACAAGGACTATGGCTACACCTTC.